This TCR beta chain comes out of a study of technical replicates of blood from several donors. Generated by immunoSEQ multiplex PCR, the TCRdb table keeps only in-frame clones and is missing some. This sample has more than 65,000 clones, with 95% to 98% found just once. This clone came up once. The CDR3 sequence is 15 residues long. V was trimmed by 5 bases and J by 3 bases, leaving 17 bases between them. In germline, CDR1 is MNHNS, CDR2 SASEGT. The specimen sequenced was T cells isolated from PBMCs. The rearrangement links TRBV6-1 to TRBJ2-7; D might be TRBD1 (6 bases). The receptor was derived from a human donor in good health. CDR3 amino acids: CASSHHSWGHYEQYF. The CDR3 nucleotides read TGTGCCAGCAGTCACCATTCTTGGGGACACTACGAGCAGTACTTC.